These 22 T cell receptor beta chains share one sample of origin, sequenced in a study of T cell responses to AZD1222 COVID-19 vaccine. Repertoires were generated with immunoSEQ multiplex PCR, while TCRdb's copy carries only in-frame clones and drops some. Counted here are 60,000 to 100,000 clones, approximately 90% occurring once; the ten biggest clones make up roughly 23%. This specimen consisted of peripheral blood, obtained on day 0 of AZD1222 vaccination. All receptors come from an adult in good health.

The CDR3 loop is CASSSGIGQFF. As DNA, the CDR3 is TGTGCCAGCAGCTCAGGTATAGGGCAGTTCTTC. The chain combines TRBV2 with TRBJ2-1; D remains ambiguous. V was shortened by 6 bases and J by 12 bases, with 12 bases between the two germline ends. The CDR3 runs to 11 residues. CDR1 is SNHLY, CDR2 FYNNEI, per germline.

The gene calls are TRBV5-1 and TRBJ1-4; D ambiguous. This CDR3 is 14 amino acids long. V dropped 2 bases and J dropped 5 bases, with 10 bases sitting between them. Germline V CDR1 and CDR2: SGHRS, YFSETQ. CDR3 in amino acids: CASSFLAENEKLFF. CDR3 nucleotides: TGCGCCAGCAGCTTCCTGGCAGAGAATGAAAAACTGTTTTTT.

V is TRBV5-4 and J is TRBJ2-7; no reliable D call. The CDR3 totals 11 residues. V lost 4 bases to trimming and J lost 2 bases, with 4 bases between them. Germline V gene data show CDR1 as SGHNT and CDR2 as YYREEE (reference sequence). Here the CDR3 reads CASSDTYEQYF. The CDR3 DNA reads TGTGCCAGCAGCGACACCTACGAGCAGTACTTC. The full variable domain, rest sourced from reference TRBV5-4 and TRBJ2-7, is ETGVTQSPTHLIKTRGQQVTLRCSSQSGHNTVSWYQQALGQGPQFIFQYYREEENGRGNFPPRFSGLQFPNYSSELNVNALELDDSALYLCASSDTYEQYFGPGTRLTVT.

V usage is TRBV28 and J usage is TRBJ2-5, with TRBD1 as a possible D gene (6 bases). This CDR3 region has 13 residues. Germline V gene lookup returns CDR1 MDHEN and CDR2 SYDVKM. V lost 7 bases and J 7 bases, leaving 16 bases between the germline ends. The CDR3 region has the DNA TGTGCCAGCATCCTAAGGGGGAGCCGGACCCAGTACTTC. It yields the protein CASILRGSRTQYF. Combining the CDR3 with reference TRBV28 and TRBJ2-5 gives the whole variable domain DVKVTQSSRYLVKRTGEKVFLECVQDMDHENMFWYRQDPGLGLRLIYFSYDVKMKEKGDIPEGYSVSREKKERFSLILESASTNQTSMYLCASILRGSRTQYFGPGTRLLVL.

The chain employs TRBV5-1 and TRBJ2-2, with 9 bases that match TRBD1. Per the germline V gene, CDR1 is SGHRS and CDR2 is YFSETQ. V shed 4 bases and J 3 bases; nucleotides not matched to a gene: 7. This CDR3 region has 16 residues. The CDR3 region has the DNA TGCGCCAGCAGCCTGCAGGGACAGGGCGACACCGGGGAGCTGTTTTTT. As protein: CASSLQGQGDTGELFF.

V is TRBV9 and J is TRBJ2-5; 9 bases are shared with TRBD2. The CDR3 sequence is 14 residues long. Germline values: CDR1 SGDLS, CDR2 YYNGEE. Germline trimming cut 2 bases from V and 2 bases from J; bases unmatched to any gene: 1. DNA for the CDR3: TGTGCCAGCAGCGTGACTAGCGGACAAGAGACCCAGTACTTC. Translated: CASSVTSGQETQYF.

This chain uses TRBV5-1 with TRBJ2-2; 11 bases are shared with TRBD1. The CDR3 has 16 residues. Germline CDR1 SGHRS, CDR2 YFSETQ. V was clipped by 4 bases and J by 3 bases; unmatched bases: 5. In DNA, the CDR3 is TGCGCCAGCAGCGCCCGGACAGGGGGCTACACCGGGGAGCTGTTTTTT. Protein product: CASSARTGGYTGELFF.

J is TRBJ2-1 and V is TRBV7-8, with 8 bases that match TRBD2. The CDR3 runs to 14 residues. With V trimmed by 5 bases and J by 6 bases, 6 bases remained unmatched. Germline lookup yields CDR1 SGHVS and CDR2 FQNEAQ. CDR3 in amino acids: CASSLREGGNEQFF. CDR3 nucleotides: TGTGCCAGCAGCCTCCGGGAGGGGGGCAATGAGCAGTTCTTC.

The CDR3 is CASTPLGTSSYEQYF. CDR3 nucleotides: TGTGCCAGCACCCCCTTGGGCACTAGCTCCTACGAGCAGTACTTC. The chain employs TRBV28 and TRBJ2-7; tentative D call: TRBD2 (5 bases). Germline V gene sequence: CDR1 MDHEN, CDR2 SYDVKM. The length of the CDR3 is 15 residues. Trimming stripped 7 bases from V and 0 bases from J, with 16 bases between.

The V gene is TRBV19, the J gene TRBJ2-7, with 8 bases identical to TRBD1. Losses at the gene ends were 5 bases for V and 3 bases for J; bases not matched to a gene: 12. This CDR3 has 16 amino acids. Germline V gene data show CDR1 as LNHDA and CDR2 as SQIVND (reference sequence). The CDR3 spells CASSDAPGTGNYEQYF. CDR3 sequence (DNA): TGTGCCAGTAGTGATGCCCCCGGGACAGGTAACTACGAGCAGTACTTC.

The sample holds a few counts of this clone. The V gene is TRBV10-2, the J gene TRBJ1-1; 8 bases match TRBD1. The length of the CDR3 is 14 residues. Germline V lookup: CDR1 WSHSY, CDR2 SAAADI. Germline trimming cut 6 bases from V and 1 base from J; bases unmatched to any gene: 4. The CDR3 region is CASSPGQANTEAFF. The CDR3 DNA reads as TGCGCCAGCAGCCCGGGACAGGCGAACACTGAAGCTTTCTTT.

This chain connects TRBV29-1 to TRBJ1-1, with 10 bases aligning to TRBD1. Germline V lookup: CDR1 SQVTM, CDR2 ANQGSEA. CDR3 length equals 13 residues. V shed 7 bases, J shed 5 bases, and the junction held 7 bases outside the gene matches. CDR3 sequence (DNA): TGCAGCGGGGGACAGGGGACGGGTACTGAAGCTTTCTTT. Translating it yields CSGGQGTGTEAFF. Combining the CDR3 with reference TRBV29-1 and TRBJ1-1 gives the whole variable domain SAVISQKPSRDICQRGTSLTIQCQVDSQVTMMFWYRQQPGQSLTLIATANQGSEATYESGFVIDKFPISRPNLTFSTLTVSNMSPEDSSIYLCSGGQGTGTEAFFGQGTRLTVV.

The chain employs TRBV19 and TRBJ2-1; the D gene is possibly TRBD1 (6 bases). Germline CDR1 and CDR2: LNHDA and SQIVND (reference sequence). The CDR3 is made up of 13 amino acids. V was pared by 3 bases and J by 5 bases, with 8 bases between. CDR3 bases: TGTGCCAGTAGTATTGGACAGAACAATGAGCAGTTCTTC. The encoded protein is CASSIGQNNEQFF.

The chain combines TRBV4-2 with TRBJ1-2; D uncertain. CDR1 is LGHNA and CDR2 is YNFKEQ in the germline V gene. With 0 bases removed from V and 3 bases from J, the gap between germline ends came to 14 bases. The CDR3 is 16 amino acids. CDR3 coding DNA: TGTGCCAGCAGCCAAGATTTATGGAACGGGGACTATGGCTACACCTTC. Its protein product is CASSQDLWNGDYGYTF.

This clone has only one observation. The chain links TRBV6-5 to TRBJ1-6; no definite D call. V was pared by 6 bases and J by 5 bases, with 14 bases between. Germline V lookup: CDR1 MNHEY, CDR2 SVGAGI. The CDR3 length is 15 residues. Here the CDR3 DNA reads TGTGCCAGCAGACCCCTTCTTAACAATAATTCACCCCTCCACTTT. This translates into CASRPLLNNNSPLHF.

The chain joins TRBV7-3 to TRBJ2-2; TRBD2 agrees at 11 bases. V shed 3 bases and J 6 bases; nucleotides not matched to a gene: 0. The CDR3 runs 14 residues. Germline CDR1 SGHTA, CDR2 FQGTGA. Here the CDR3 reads CASSLGLAAGELFF. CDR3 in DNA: TGTGCCAGCAGCTTGGGACTAGCGGCCGGGGAGCTGTTTTTT.

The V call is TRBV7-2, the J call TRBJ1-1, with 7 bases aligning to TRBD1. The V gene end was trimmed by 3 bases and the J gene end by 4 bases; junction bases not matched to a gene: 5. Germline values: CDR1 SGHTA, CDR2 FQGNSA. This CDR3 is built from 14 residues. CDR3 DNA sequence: TGTGCCAGCAGCTTCCAGGGGGGTGCCACTGAAGCTTTCTTT. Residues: CASSFQGGATEAFF.

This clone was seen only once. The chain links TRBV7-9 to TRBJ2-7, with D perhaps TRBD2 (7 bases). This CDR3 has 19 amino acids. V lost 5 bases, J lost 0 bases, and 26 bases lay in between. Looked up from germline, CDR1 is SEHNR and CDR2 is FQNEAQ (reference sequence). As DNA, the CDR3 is TGTGCCAGCAGCGGTGCGGGGCAGGGGTTCGGCGGGGGCTCCTACGAGCAGTACTTC. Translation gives CASSGAGQGFGGGSYEQYF.

The chain's CDR3 is CASTSPGSQETQYF. The CDR3 DNA reads TGTGCCAGCACCTCCCCCGGGAGTCAAGAGACCCAGTACTTC. The chain links TRBV27 to TRBJ2-5, with D possibly matching TRBD2 (6 bases). Germline CDR1 is MNHEY and CDR2 is SMNVEV (reference sequence). The CDR3 is 14 amino acids. V lost 7 bases, J lost 2 bases, and 14 bases lay in between.

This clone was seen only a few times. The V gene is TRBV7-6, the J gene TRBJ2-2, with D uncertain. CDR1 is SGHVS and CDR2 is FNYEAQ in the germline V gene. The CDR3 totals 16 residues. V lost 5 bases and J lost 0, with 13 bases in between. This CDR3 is CASSPQPITNTGELFF. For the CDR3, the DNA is TGTGCCAGCAGCCCTCAGCCTATAACGAACACCGGGGAGCTGTTTTTT.

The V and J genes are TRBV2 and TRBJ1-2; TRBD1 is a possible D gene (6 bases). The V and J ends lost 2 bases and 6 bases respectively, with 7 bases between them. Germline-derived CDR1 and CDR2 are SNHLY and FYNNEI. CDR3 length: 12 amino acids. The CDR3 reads CASSENRDGYTF. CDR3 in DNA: TGTGCCAGCAGTGAAAACAGGGATGGCTACACCTTC.

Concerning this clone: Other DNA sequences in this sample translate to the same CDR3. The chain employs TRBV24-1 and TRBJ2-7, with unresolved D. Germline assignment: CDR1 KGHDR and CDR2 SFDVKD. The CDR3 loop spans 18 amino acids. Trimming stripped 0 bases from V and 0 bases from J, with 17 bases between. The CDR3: CATSDLVFNHIHSYEQYF. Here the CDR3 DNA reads TGTGCCACCAGTGATTTGGTCTTTAACCACATCCACTCCTACGAGCAGTACTTC.